The rows below give T cell receptor beta chains drawn from one sample of a study of shared clonotypes between healthy human individuals. Here immunoSEQ multiplex PCR was the method, and the copy in TCRdb shows in-frame clones only, minus some. Of approximately 1,000,000 clones listed, approximately 78% are singletons. The sequencing input was memory CD4+ T cells from PBMCs. These receptors were taken from a man aged 18-30 years in good health. Some clones in this sample may be carry-over from other donors' samples. CDR3s include the opening cysteine and the closing phenylalanine or tryptophan. D genes are given only for firm matches. Size tells how often a clone was seen (once, few, many) or the class of an expanded clone, and some rows leave it out.

TRBV28	.	TRBD2	TRBJ2-1	CASSSPDWREGWNEQFF	TGTGCCAGCAGTTCCCCAGATTGGCGGGAGGGGTGGAATGAGCAGTTCTTC
TRBV28	.	.	TRBJ2-6	CASRGPGGGANVLTF	TGTGCCAGCAGGGGACCCGGGGGTGGGGCCAACGTCCTGACTTTC
TRBV30	.	TRBD1	TRBJ1-5	CAWSGTTGSNRPQHF	TGTGCCTGGAGTGGGACGACAGGGTCCAATCGGCCCCAGCATTTT
TRBV21-1	.	.	TRBJ2-4	CASSKALYSSSGKNIQYF	TGTGCCAGCAGCAAAGCGCTTTACTCATCTAGCGGCAAAAACATTCAGTACTTC
TRBV7-6	.	TRBD2	TRBJ2-1	CASSLVAGNNEQFF	TGTGCCAGCAGCTTAGTAGCGGGGAACAATGAGCAGTTCTTC
TRBV7-3	many	.	TRBJ2-5	CASSRPGETQYF	TGTGCCAGCAGTCGTCCTGGGGAGACCCAGTACTTC
TRBV19	few	.	TRBJ1-3	CASTTSPYPGSVDTIYF	TGTGCCAGTACTACCTCACCCTACCCGGGATCGGTGGACACCATATATTTT
TRBV28	.	TRBD1	TRBJ1-5	CASSLVDRGNQPQHF	TGTGCCAGCAGTTTAGTGGACAGGGGAAATCAGCCCCAGCATTTT
TRBV2	.	.	TRBJ2-4	CASSHGTSMDIQYF	TGTGCCAGCAGCCACGGGACCTCGATGGACATTCAGTACTTC
TRBV5-1	.	TRBD2	TRBJ2-7	CASSYGLAEYSYEQYF	TGCGCCAGCAGCTACGGACTAGCCGAATACTCCTACGAGCAGTACTTC
TRBV6-1	.	TRBD1	TRBJ1-5	CASSVGTGNQPQHF	TGTGCCAGCAGTGTTGGGACAGGCAATCAGCCCCAGCATTTT
TRBV30	.	.	TRBJ1-2	CAWRGRTGYTF	TGTGCCTGGAGGGGGCGAACGGGCTACACCTTC
TRBV9	many	.	TRBJ1-1	CASSVAGQMNTEAFF	TGTGCCAGCAGCGTAGCTGGGCAGATGAACACTGAAGCTTTCTTT
TRBV5-8	many	.	TRBJ2-3	CASSGFSYTDTQYF	TGTGCCAGCAGCGGTTTTAGTTACACAGATACGCAGTATTTT
TRBV29-1	.	TRBD2	TRBJ2-3	CSVPWTSGRADTQYF	TGCAGCGTTCCGTGGACTAGCGGGAGGGCAGATACGCAGTATTTT
TRBV7-3	.	.	TRBJ1-2	CASSLTQGSGYTF	TGTGCCAGCAGCTTGACACAGGGTTCGGGCTACACCTTC
TRBV30	few	.	TRBJ2-5	CFSGQETQYF	TGTTTTAGCGGCCAAGAGACCCAGTACTTC
TRBV5-1	once	.	TRBJ1-5	CASSLDRENQPQHF	TGCGCCAGCAGCTTGGACAGGGAAAATCAGCCCCAGCATTTT
TRBV11-2	.	.	TRBJ2-3	CASSSIGLPFDTQYF	TGTGCCAGCAGCTCAATCGGACTCCCTTTTGATACGCAGTATTTT
TRBV11-2	.	.	TRBJ2-5	CASSSTPPGWETQYF	TGTGCCAGCAGCTCTACTCCCCCAGGGTGGGAGACCCAGTACTTC
TRBV30	.	.	TRBJ1-4	CAWSRGLNEKLFF	TGTGCCTGGAGTCGGGGACTTAATGAAAAACTGTTTTTT
TRBV19	once	.	TRBJ2-2	CASSIRGDTGELFF	TGTGCCAGTAGTATAAGGGGAGACACCGGGGAGCTGTTTTTT
TRBV7-2	.	TRBD2	TRBJ2-1	CASSLVLWGGEQFF	TGTGCCAGCAGCTTAGTCCTATGGGGGGGTGAGCAGTTCTTC